This entry features one T cell receptor beta chain sequence. No antigen is known for it. The germline V gene encodes CDR1 SGHAT and CDR2 FQNNGV. The CDR3 contains 16 residues. With 1 base clipped from V and 3 bases from J, the junction kept 8 bases outside the gene matches. This entry is derived from a study of cytomegalovirus exposure and HLA in healthy donors. The study, taken as a whole, reports: CMV serostatus was the only recorded immune exposure for donors.

Use of 60 Vbeta and 13 Jbeta primers characterized the PCR. Data came from immunoSEQ multiplex PCR; TCRdb stores just in-frame clones and leaves some out. The sample features about 160,000 clones, with under 2.5% in its top ten. The chain is built from TRBV11-2 and TRBJ2-7, with TRBD2 identical over 8 bases. This clonotype was sampled from a man under 40 in good health and CMV-seronegative. The source material was PBMCs. This chain's CDR3 is CASSLGTGGPIYEQYF. The CDR3, as DNA: TGTGCCAGCAGCTTAGGCACGGGAGGGCCCATCTACGAGCAGTACTTC.